This passage covers 20 T cell receptor beta chains from one sample sequenced in a study of cytomegalovirus exposure and HLA in healthy donors. The PCR employed 60 Vbeta primers together with 13 Jbeta primers. Here immunoSEQ multiplex PCR was the method, and the copy in TCRdb shows in-frame clones only, minus some. The table lists roughly 180,000 clones, 70% to 80% of them singletons, with roughly 1.3% in the top ten. The source material was PBMCs. The receptors stem from a man aged 30-40 years in good health and CMV-seronegative.

V and J are TRBV4-3 and TRBJ2-1, with 7 bases identical to TRBD1. This CDR3 is 15 amino acids long. Germline V gene sequence: CDR1 LGHNA, CDR2 YSLEER. The V and J ends lost 4 bases and 2 bases, in that order; junction bases with no gene match: 5. Here the CDR3 reads CASSRRDRTYNEQFF. DNA for the CDR3: TGCGCCAGCAGCCGCCGGGACAGAACCTACAATGAGCAGTTCTTC.

The chain is built from TRBV14 and TRBJ1-1; TRBD1 is a possible D gene (6 bases). Germline lookup yields CDR1 SGHDN and CDR2 FVKESK. CDR3 length: 16 amino acids. Trimming stripped 4 bases from V and 3 bases from J, with 18 bases between. CDR3 region: CASSRWGGAYDTEAFF. CDR3 DNA: TGTGCCAGCAGCCGCTGGGGGGGGGCGTACGACACTGAAGCTTTCTTT. The full variable domain, completed using reference TRBV14 and TRBJ1-1, is EAGVTQFPSHSVIEKGQTVTLRCDPISGHDNLYWYRRVMGKEIKFLLHFVKESKQDESGMPNNRFLAERTGGTYSTLKVQPAELEDSGVYFCASSRWGGAYDTEAFFGQGTRLTVV.

The chain employs TRBV29-1 and TRBJ2-2; 10 nucleotides line up with TRBD1. This CDR3 is 13 amino acids long. V lost 8 bases, J lost 4 bases, and 4 bases stayed unmatched. Germline V lookup: CDR1 SQVTM, CDR2 ANQGSEA. CDR3 sequence (DNA): TGCAGCCTCCGGACAGGGGGCACCGGGGAGCTGTTTTTT. Translated: CSLRTGGTGELFF.

The chain joins TRBV2 to TRBJ1-1; 7 positions agree with TRBD1. The CDR3 has 13 amino acids. Germline values: CDR1 SNHLY, CDR2 FYNNEI. Trimming took 7 bases from V and 5 from J; bases not matched to a gene: 7. The CDR3 region has the DNA TGTGCCAGCATGACAGGGAGAACAACTGAAGCTTTCTTT. This codes for CASMTGRTTEAFF.

The genes are TRBV2 and TRBJ1-6, with 9 positions matching TRBD1. Trimming took 4 bases from V and 2 from J; bases not matched to a gene: 0. The CDR3 length is 15 residues. Germline-derived CDR1 and CDR2 are SNHLY and FYNNEI. The CDR3 sequence is CASSGTGAYNSPLHF. As DNA, the CDR3 is TGTGCCAGCAGTGGGACAGGGGCCTATAATTCACCCCTCCACTTT.

The chain uses TRBV10-2 and TRBJ1-2, with 12 positions matching TRBD1. Germline V CDR1 and CDR2: WSHSY, SAAADI. The CDR3 totals 15 residues. V dropped 6 bases and J dropped 7; count of bases not matched to a gene: 9. The CDR3 is CASSSGTGGERGYTF. The DNA of the CDR3 is TGCGCCAGCAGCTCCGGGACAGGGGGCGAACGTGGCTACACCTTC.

V usage is TRBV18 and J usage is TRBJ1-2; no clear D gene. Trimming shortened V by 0 bases and J by 4 bases, and 9 bases separated the two germline ends. The CDR3 is 14 residues long. Germline CDR1 KGHSH, CDR2 LQKENI. The CDR3: CASSPPITGYGYTF. The CDR3 nucleotides read TGTGCCAGCTCACCACCGATTACCGGCTATGGCTACACCTTC.

This sequence joins TRBV30 and TRBJ1-5; D is possibly TRBD1 (5 bases). Germline V CDR1 and CDR2: GTSNPN, SVGIG (reference sequence). V was cut by 2 bases and J by 4 bases, with 12 bases left in between. There are 14 residues in the CDR3. The CDR3 DNA is TGTGCCTGGAGTCTGGGGGGGTTAAATCAGCCCCAGCATTTT. Protein product: CAWSLGGLNQPQHF.

This chain uses TRBV7-2 with TRBJ1-5; D is unresolved. Germline loops: CDR1 SGHTA, CDR2 FQGNSA. This CDR3 comprises 15 residues. V dropped 5 bases and J dropped 8 bases, with 19 bases sitting between them. CDR3 loop: CASSRAPGAVEPQHF. The DNA for the CDR3 is TGTGCCAGCAGCAGAGCTCCGGGAGCCGTCGAGCCCCAGCATTTT.

The chain uses TRBV5-3 and TRBJ2-3, with D perhaps TRBD1 (6 bases). TRBV5-3 is classed as an ORF, of uncertain function. Trimming pared 4 bases from V and 0 bases from J, leaving 15 bases between. The CDR3 covers 16 residues. CDR3 in amino acids: CARSPEQGKSTDTQYF. In DNA form, the CDR3 reads TGTGCCAGAAGCCCAGAACAGGGTAAGAGCACAGATACGCAGTATTTT.

J is TRBJ2-7 and V is TRBV5-1; D is unclear. Germline CDR1 SGHRS, CDR2 YFSETQ. Trimming removed 7 bases at V and 3 bases at J, with 20 bases between. This CDR3 comprises 15 residues. CDR3 residues: CASRYLPTPSYEQYF. DNA for the CDR3: TGCGCCAGCCGATACCTTCCGACACCGAGCTACGAGCAGTACTTC.

The chain recombines TRBV5-4 with TRBJ1-4, with D possibly TRBD1 on 5 matching bases. CDR1 is SGHNT, CDR2 YYREEE, per germline (reference sequence). This CDR3 contains 14 residues. Trimming removed 1 base at V and 5 bases at J, with 9 bases between. CDR3 region: CASSLRAGNEKLFF. CDR3 in DNA: TGTGCCAGCAGCTTGAGGGCAGGGAATGAAAAACTGTTTTTT. Based on the CDR3 plus reference TRBV5-4 and TRBJ1-4, the full variable domain is ETGVTQSPTHLIKTRGQQVTLRCSSQSGHNTVSWYQQALGQGPQFIFQYYREEENGRGNFPPRFSGLQFPNYSSELNVNALELDDSALYLCASSLRAGNEKLFFGSGTQLSVL.

The chain couples TRBV29-1 to TRBJ1-4, with D maybe TRBD1 (5 bases). The CDR3 is made up of 12 amino acids. Deletions cut 5 bases from V and 8 bases from J, with 12 bases between. Germline CDR1 reads SQVTM; CDR2 reads ANQGSEA. The CDR3 protein is CSVRQRGEKLFF. DNA for the CDR3: TGCAGCGTTCGACAGCGGGGCGAAAAACTGTTTTTT. Drawing the rest from reference TRBV29-1 and TRBJ1-4, the complete variable domain is SAVISQKPSRDICQRGTSLTIQCQVDSQVTMMFWYRQQPGQSLTLIATANQGSEATYESGFVIDKFPISRPNLTFSTLTVSNMSPEDSSIYLCSVRQRGEKLFFGSGTQLSVL.

This chain joins TRBV2 and TRBJ2-2; no firm D call. V was pared by 1 base and J by 0 bases, with 9 bases between. Germline V gene lookup returns CDR1 SNHLY and CDR2 FYNNEI. This CDR3 spans 16 amino acids. The CDR3 here is CASSEVGLTNTGELFF. As DNA, the CDR3 is TGTGCCAGCAGTGAAGTTGGCCTGACGAACACCGGGGAGCTGTTTTTT.

The gene calls are TRBV9 and TRBJ2-5; weak D call: TRBD1 (6 bases). Germline V lookup: CDR1 SGDLS, CDR2 YYNGEE. The CDR3 is 15 amino acids. Trimming left V 0 bases short and J 2 bases short, with 11 bases between. The chain's CDR3 is CASSVAQGNQETQYF. The CDR3 nucleotides read TGTGCCAGCAGCGTAGCTCAGGGGAATCAAGAGACCCAGTACTTC.

The chain is built from TRBV28 and TRBJ2-7; 7 nucleotides agree with TRBD1. Losses at the gene ends were 6 bases for V and 1 base for J; bases not matched to a gene: 6. CDR1 is MDHEN, CDR2 SYDVKM, per germline. This CDR3 comprises 14 residues. CDR3 residues: CASRRQGVSYEQYF. CDR3 in DNA: TGTGCCAGCAGGCGACAGGGTGTATCCTACGAGCAGTACTTC.

This chain uses TRBV7-2 with TRBJ2-7; 7 nucleotides align to TRBD2. The V gene's germline CDR1 is SGHTA and CDR2 FQGNSA. Trimming took 3 bases from V and 0 from J; bases not matched to a gene: 2. This CDR3 is built from 14 residues. The DNA of the CDR3 is TGTGCCAGCAGCTTTCGCGGGAGCTCCTACGAGCAGTACTTC. The encoded protein is CASSFRGSSYEQYF.

This clone was seen just once. This rearrangement joins TRBV7-3 to TRBJ2-3, with a possible D match to TRBD1 (6 bases). This CDR3 contains 15 residues. V gave up 3 bases and J gave up 2 bases, with 12 bases separating them. The germline CDR1 and CDR2 sequences are SGHTA and FQGTGA. The chain's CDR3 is CASSFSGATTDTQYF. Here the CDR3 DNA reads TGTGCCAGCAGCTTTTCAGGGGCGACCACAGATACGCAGTATTTT.

V and J are TRBV30 and TRBJ2-7; D might be TRBD2 (5 bases). Looked up from germline, CDR1 is GTSNPN and CDR2 is SVGIG (reference sequence). This CDR3 spans 14 amino acids. V lost 4 bases and J 5 bases, leaving 18 bases between the germline ends. CDR3 coding DNA: TGTGCCTGGAAAGGTAAGGAGGTATCGAACGAGCAGTACTTC. Translation gives CAWKGKEVSNEQYF. Full variable domain (rest looked up from reference TRBV30 and TRBJ2-7): SQTIHQWPATLVQPVGSPLSLECTVEGTSNPNLYWYRQAAGRGLQLLFYSVGIGQISSEVPQNLSASRPQDRQFILSSKKLLLSDSGFYLCAWKGKEVSNEQYFGPGTRLTVT.

Only a few counts were recorded for this clone. This sequence joins TRBV10-1 and TRBJ2-1; D is perhaps TRBD1 (5 bases). Germline CDR1 and CDR2: WNHNN and SYGVQD (reference sequence). CDR3 length: 15 amino acids. The V end lost 3 bases, the J end lost 8 bases, and 17 bases lay between the germline ends. The chain's CDR3 is CASSEGRVETHEQFF. CDR3 DNA: TGCGCCAGCAGTGAAGGCAGGGTGGAAACCCATGAGCAGTTCTTC.